Below are 15 T cell receptor beta chains sequenced from a single sample in a study of vaccination and CD4 T cells after COVID-19. The treatment: roughly 10-day PBMC culture with coronavirus spike peptide pools or control peptides (ViraFEST assay). The Oncomine TCR Beta short-read assay was applied to DNA of cultured CD4+ T cells. TCRdb used MiXCR to reprocess the PCR reads, holding one entry per CDR3 protein. The sample records 8,000 or so distinct CDR3 sequences, 55% to 65% being singletons. The antigens of these receptors remain unknown. Input material: CD4+ T cells from blood, cultured in vitro. The receptors derive from a human donor who had recovered from COVID-19.

This clonotype has a handful of counts. CDR3 in DNA: TGTGCCAGCAGCCCGGGACAGGGGGTAGTCTACACCTTC. Residues: CASSPGQGVVYTF. The rearrangement uses TRBV6-1 and TRBJ1-2; TRBD1 matches at 11 bases. CDR1 is MNHNS, CDR2 SASEGT, per germline. The CDR3 runs to 13 residues. V dropped 6 bases and J dropped 10; count of bases not matched to a gene: 7.

This clonotype was seen a single time. V usage is TRBV7-9 and J usage is TRBJ2-5; TRBD1 matches 9 bases. This CDR3 comprises 15 residues. CDR1 is SEHNR and CDR2 is FQNEAQ in the germline V gene (reference sequence). Trimming at V came to 5 bases and at J to 9 bases, leaving 13 bases not matched to a gene. CDR3 sequence reads: CASSQRGGTGTAQYF. The CDR3 coding sequence is TGTGCCAGCAGCCAAAGAGGGGGGACAGGGACGGCCCAGTACTTC.

This clonotype appeared a few times. V and J are TRBV2 and TRBJ2-7; D remains unclear. The germline V and J ends were trimmed by 5 bases and 1 base, with 12 bases remaining between them. This CDR3 is built from 14 residues. CDR1 and CDR2 (germline): SNHLY, FYNNEI. CDR3 sequence (DNA): TGTGCCAGCAGTCCCTTGGGGTTATCCTACGAGCAGTACTTC. Residues: CASSPLGLSYEQYF.

J is TRBJ2-4 and V is TRBV27, with D possibly matching TRBD2 (6 bases). CDR3 length equals 14 residues. Germline CDR1 and CDR2: MNHEY and SMNVEV (reference sequence). V was clipped by 8 bases and J by 0 bases, with 11 bases between them. In DNA form, the CDR3 reads TGTGCCAGCTGGACGGGGGTAGCCAAAAACATTCAGTACTTC. Translating it yields CASWTGVAKNIQYF.

A single count supports this clonotype. This chain links TRBV5-1 with TRBJ2-5; no clear D. Germline V gene lookup returns CDR1 SGHRS and CDR2 YFSETQ. V was pared by 2 bases and J by 5 bases, with 16 bases between. CDR3 length: 15 residues. In DNA, the CDR3 is TGCGCCAGCAGCTTTGGTGCTCTCGGGCAGGAGACCCAGTACTTC. Translation gives CASSFGALGQETQYF.

CDR3 in amino acids: CASSEAPGTGGYGYTF. CDR3 DNA sequence: TGTGCCAGCAGTGAAGCGCCCGGGACAGGGGGCTACGGCTACACCTTC. The chain is built from TRBV6-1 and TRBJ1-2; TRBD1 matches 12 bases. CDR3 length: 16 residues. Looked up from germline, CDR1 is MNHNS and CDR2 is SASEGT. Trimming at V came to 0 bases and at J to 8 bases, leaving 7 bases not matched to a gene.

The rearrangement joins TRBV12-3 or TRBV12-4 to TRBJ1-1; D uncertain. V dropped 6 bases and J dropped 7 bases, with 15 bases sitting between them. CDR3 length equals 13 residues. In DNA form, the CDR3 reads TGTGCCAGCAGCTTCCTGGGTGGAGGTGAAGCTTTCTTT. Translation gives CASSFLGGGEAFF.

This clonotype was detected once. A junction boundary mismatches the germline segment, possibly from a read error. The rearrangement uses TRBV20-1 and TRBJ1-5; no definite D call. The CDR3 spans 17 residues. The germline V gene has CDR1 DFQATT and CDR2 SNEGSKA (reference sequence). CDR3 loop: CSARDVGKGFGNQPQHF. In DNA form, the CDR3 reads TGCAGTGCTAGAGATGTAGGGAAAGGATTCGGGAATCAGCCGCAGCATTTT.

This chain links TRBV6-1 with TRBJ1-5, with D maybe TRBD1 (5 bases). Trimming left V 6 bases short and J 1 base short, with 13 bases between. Germline V CDR1 and CDR2: MNHNS, SASEGT. The CDR3 consists of 15 residues. CDR3 coding DNA: TGTGCCAGCAGGAGGGGCAGGTGGAGCAATCAGCCCCAGCATTTT. Protein sequence: CASRRGRWSNQPQHF.

The gene calls are TRBV6-1 and TRBJ1-2; the match to TRBD1 covers 9 bases. There are 14 residues in the CDR3. V was pared by 5 bases and J by 5 bases, with 6 bases of the junction left unmatched. Germline CDR1 reads MNHNS; CDR2 reads SASEGT. As DNA, the CDR3 is TGTGCCAGCAGTCACAGACAGGGGGGTTATGGCTACACCTTC. Translating gives CASSHRQGGYGYTF.

V and J are TRBV6-4 and TRBJ2-1; 7 positions match TRBD2. J lost 3 bases, V lost 0 bases, and 11 bases had no gene match. The V gene's germline CDR1 is MRHNA and CDR2 SNTAGT. The CDR3 loop spans 18 amino acids. In DNA, the CDR3 is TGTGCCAGCAGTGACTCGTATTCGGGAGGCGGGAGCTACAATGAGCAGTTCTTC. It is translated as CASSDSYSGGGSYNEQFF.

The J gene is TRBJ2-5, the V gene TRBV5-1; TRBD2 agrees at 13 bases. Unmatched junction bases numbered 5, after V lost 4 bases and J lost 2 bases. The CDR3 has 16 residues. CDR1 is SGHRS and CDR2 is YFSETQ in the germline V gene. The CDR3, as DNA: TGCGCCAGCAGCCCTCGGACTAGCGGGGGACAAGAGACCCAGTACTTC. This translates into CASSPRTSGGQETQYF.

The DNA for the CDR3 is TGTGCCAGCAGTTTAAAAGAGGACTATGGCTACACCTTC. This translates into CASSLKEDYGYTF. This rearrangement joins TRBV2 to TRBJ1-2, with D unresolved. V gave up 5 bases and J gave up 3 bases, with 10 bases separating them. In germline, CDR1 is SNHLY, CDR2 FYNNEI. The CDR3 is 13 residues long.

This rearrangement joins TRBV27 to TRBJ2-2; D is uncertain. V dropped 3 bases and J dropped 4 bases, with 15 bases sitting between them. CDR1 and CDR2 (germline): MNHEY, SMNVEV (reference sequence). The CDR3 is 16 amino acids. CDR3 residues: CASSFTLPRSTGELFF. The CDR3 nucleotides are TGTGCCAGCAGTTTCACCCTTCCTCGAAGCACCGGGGAGCTGTTTTTT.

This clonotype has just one count. The chain links TRBV6-7 to TRBJ1-1; TRBD1 matches at 8 bases. TRBV6-7 is recorded as an ORF, its role being uncertain. This CDR3 is built from 17 residues. With V trimmed by 2 bases and J by 4 bases, 12 bases remained unmatched. The CDR3 loop reads CASSYAQDREGGTEAFF. CDR3 nucleotide sequence: TGTGCCAGCAGTTACGCCCAGGACAGGGAGGGTGGCACTGAAGCTTTCTTT.